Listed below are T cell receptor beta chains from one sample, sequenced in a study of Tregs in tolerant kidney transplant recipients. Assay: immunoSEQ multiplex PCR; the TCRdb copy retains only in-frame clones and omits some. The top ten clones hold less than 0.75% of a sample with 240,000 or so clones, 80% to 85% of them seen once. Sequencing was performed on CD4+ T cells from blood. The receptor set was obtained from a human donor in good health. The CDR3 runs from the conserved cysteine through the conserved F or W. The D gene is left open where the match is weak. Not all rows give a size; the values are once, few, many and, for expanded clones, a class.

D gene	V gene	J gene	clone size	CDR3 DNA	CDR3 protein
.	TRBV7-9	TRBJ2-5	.	TGTGCCAGCAGCAGGGGCCGGGGAGAGACCCAGTACTTC	CASSRGRGETQYF
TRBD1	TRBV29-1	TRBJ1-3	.	TGCATCGTTCCAGGGGGGGGCACCAACTCTGGAAACACCATATATTTT	CIVPGGGTNSGNTIYF
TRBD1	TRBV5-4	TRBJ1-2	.	TGTGCCAGCAGCTTGGAGGCAGGGGGCCCCTACGGCTACACCTTC	CASSLEAGGPYGYTF
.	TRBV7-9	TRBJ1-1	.	TGTGCCAGCACCCGACCCGCACCGGGCACTGAAGCTTTCTTT	CASTRPAPGTEAFF
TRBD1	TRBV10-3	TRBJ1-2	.	TGTGCCATCAGTCAGACAGGGACTAACTATGGCTACACCTTC	CAISQTGTNYGYTF
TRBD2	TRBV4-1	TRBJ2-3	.	TGCGCCAGCAGCCAAGATCGGGTAGCGGGGAACACAGATACGCAGTATTTT	CASSQDRVAGNTDTQYF
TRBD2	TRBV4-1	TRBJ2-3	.	TGCGCCAGCAGCCTTCGACTAGCGGGGGACACAGATACGCAGTATTTT	CASSLRLAGDTDTQYF
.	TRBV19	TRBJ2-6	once	TGTGCCAGCCGTAGGGAGGGGGACCCCTCTGGGGCCAACGTCCTGACTTTC	CASRREGDPSGANVLTF
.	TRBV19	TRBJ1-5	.	TGTGCAGTGGGCCTCGGACAGCGTAGCAATCAGCCCCAGCATTTT	CAVGLGQRSNQPQHF
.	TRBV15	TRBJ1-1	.	TGTGCCACCAGCAGAGATCAAGTAGGGAACACTGAAGCTTTCTTT	CATSRDQVGNTEAFF
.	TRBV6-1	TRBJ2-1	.	TGTGCCAGCAGTGAAGCAGTAAACTTTAGGAGGGGAGCGATATGGAATGAGCAGTTCTTC	CASSEAVNFRRGAIWNEQFF
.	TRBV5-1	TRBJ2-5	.	TGCGCCAGCAGGCCCCCGCCCCAAGAGACCCAGTACTTC	CASRPPPQETQYF
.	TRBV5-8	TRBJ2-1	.	TGTGCCAGCAGGTCGGGGCCTGGCTCCTACAATGAGCAGTTCTTC	CASRSGPGSYNEQFF
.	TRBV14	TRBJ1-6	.	TGTGCCAGCAGCCAAGATATTGGGAGGGTGAATTCACCCCTCCACTTT	CASSQDIGRVNSPLHF
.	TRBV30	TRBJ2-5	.	TGTGCCTATTCGTCGGGTACCGTGACCCAGTACTTC	CAYSSGTVTQYF
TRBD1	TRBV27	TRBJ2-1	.	TGTGCCAGCAGTCCCGACAGGGGGCCAAACAATGAGCAGTTCTTC	CASSPDRGPNNEQFF
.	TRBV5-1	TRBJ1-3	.	TGCGCCAGCAGCTTGGAGGGCAGGGGCACCTCTGGAAACACCATATATTTT	CASSLEGRGTSGNTIYF
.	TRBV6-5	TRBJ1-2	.	TGTGCCAGCAGTTACTCGAGTGACAGCGGCTATGGCTACACCTTC	CASSYSSDSGYGYTF
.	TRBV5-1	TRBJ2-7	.	TGCGCCAGCAGCTTGGTAGGGTCTAGCTCCTACGAGCAGTACTTC	CASSLVGSSSYEQYF
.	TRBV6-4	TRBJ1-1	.	TGTGCCAGCAGGCTACAGGCCTCCATGAACACTGAAGCTTTCTTT	CASRLQASMNTEAFF
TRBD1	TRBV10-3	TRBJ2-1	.	TGTGCCATCAGAGCAGGGACAGATGAGCAGTTCTTC	CAIRAGTDEQFF
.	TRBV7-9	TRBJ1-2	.	TGTGCCAGCAGCTTAGCGGCAACGAGAGGCTATGTGGGCTACACCTTC	CASSLAATRGYVGYTF
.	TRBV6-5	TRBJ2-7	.	TGTGCCAGCAGGGGAAAGCGCCGGGGATACGAGCAGTACTTC	CASRGKRRGYEQYF
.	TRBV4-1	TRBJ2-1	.	TGCGCCAGCAGCCAAGTGGTCACAGTTTACAATGAGCAGTTCTTC	CASSQVVTVYNEQFF
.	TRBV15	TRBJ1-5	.	TGTGCCACCAGCAAGATGGACCAGGATAGCAATCAGCCCCAGCATTTT	CATSKMDQDSNQPQHF
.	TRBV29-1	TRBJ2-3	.	TGCAGCGCCGCCGGGGCAAGAGATACGCAGTATTTT	CSAAGARDTQYF
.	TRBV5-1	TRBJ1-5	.	TGCGCCAGCAGCTTAGGGGCAATTGATAGCAATCAGCCCCAGCATTTT	CASSLGAIDSNQPQHF